The 26 T cell receptor beta chains in this list originate from one sample, sequenced in a study of CD8 T cells in ankylosing spondylitis. One entry per CDR3 protein results from TCRdb running MiXCR on the 5' RACE reads. The table lists 200,000 to 250,000 distinct CDR3 sequences, 20% to 30% of them singletons. Sequencing was carried out using blood, either unsorted or a sorted T cell fraction (not recorded which). The source of these receptors is a male donor with ankylosing spondylitis or in good health (not recorded which).

Concerning this clonotype itself: At one end, the junction sequence differs from germline, possibly due to a read error. The rearrangement joins TRBV12-3 or TRBV12-4 to TRBJ2-1, with a weak D call TRBD2 (5 bases). CDR3 length: 15 amino acids. The chain's CDR3 is CASSLAALGHNEQFF. In nucleotides, the CDR3 is TGTGCCAGCAGTCTAGCTGCGTTGGGTCACAATGAGCAGTTCTTC.

V and J are TRBV4-1 and TRBJ2-5; TRBD2 matches 9 bases. The V gene end was trimmed by 0 bases and the J gene end by 4 bases; junction bases not matched to a gene: 3. There are 15 residues in the CDR3. Germline loops: CDR1 MGHRA, CDR2 YSYEKL. CDR3 residues: CASSQDGGRGETQYF. The CDR3 DNA reads TGCGCCAGCAGCCAAGATGGCGGGAGGGGAGAGACCCAGTACTTC.

The sample holds many counts of this clonotype. The V call is TRBV29-1, the J call TRBJ2-1; D is perhaps TRBD1 or TRBD2 (5 bases each). The germline CDR1 and CDR2 sequences are SQVTM and ANQGSEA. Trimming left V 7 bases short and J 0 bases short, with 10 bases between. The CDR3 spans 13 residues. Here the CDR3 reads CSAGGVSYNEQFF. In DNA form, the CDR3 reads TGCAGCGCTGGGGGAGTCTCCTACAATGAGCAGTTCTTC.

As regards this clonotype: A much larger clone differs by one base, so this may be a read error. The rearrangement joins TRBV3-1 to TRBJ1-2; D perhaps matches TRBD1 (5 bases). Per the germline V gene, CDR1 is LGHDT and CDR2 is YNNKEL (reference sequence). The CDR3 has 12 amino acids. The CDR3 here is CASSIRGEGYPF. The CDR3 DNA is TGTGCCAGCAGCATCCGAGGGGAAGGCTACCCCTTC.

The CDR3 loop reads CASSLAPTTYNEQFF. DNA for the CDR3: TGTGCCAGCAGCTTAGCTCCCACAACCTACAATGAGCAGTTCTTC. This chain links TRBV11-2 with TRBJ2-1; D is ambiguous. V was clipped by 1 base and J by 2 bases, with 9 bases between them. The CDR3 is 15 residues long. CDR1 and CDR2 (germline): SGHAT, FQNNGV.

Worth noting for this clonotype: One base away lies a much larger clone, so this may be a sequencing read error. The V and J genes are TRBV5-1 and TRBJ1-1, with TRBD1 matching 7 bases. Trimming removed 2 bases from V and 0 bases from J; junction bases left unmatched: 1. The CDR3 sequence is 14 residues long. CDR1 is SGHRS, CDR2 YFSETQ, per germline. The CDR3 region is CASSFDRVNTEAFF. The CDR3 bases are TGCGCCAGCAGCTTCGACAGGGTGAACACTGAAGCTTTCTTT. Combining the CDR3 with reference TRBV5-1 and TRBJ1-1 gives the whole variable domain KAGVTQTPRYLIKTRGQQVTLSCSPISGHRSVSWYQQTPGQGLQFLFEYFSETQRNKGNFPGRFSGRQFSNSRSEMNVSTLELGDSALYLCASSFDRVNTEAFFGQGTRLTVV.

This clonotype was picked up many times. The gene calls are TRBV12-3 or TRBV12-4 and TRBJ2-2, with D possibly being TRBD2 (6 bases). The CDR3 is made up of 16 amino acids. V was clipped by 5 bases and J by 5 bases, with 18 bases between them. CDR3 in amino acids: CASSALDGSGTGELFF. The CDR3 region has the DNA TGTGCCAGCAGTGCCCTTGACGGGAGTGGGACCGGGGAGCTGTTTTTT.

In this sample, this clonotype turned up a few times. The chain recombines TRBV29-1 with TRBJ2-1, with 8 bases that match TRBD2. There are 15 residues in the CDR3. V was pared by 5 bases and J by 8 bases, with 14 bases of the junction left unmatched. Looked up from germline, CDR1 is SQVTM and CDR2 is ANQGSEA. CDR3 loop: CSVSIRTSMKYEQFF. In DNA form, the CDR3 reads TGCAGCGTTTCCATCCGGACTAGCATGAAGTATGAGCAGTTCTTC.

This clonotype was recorded at least ten times. This sequence joins TRBV6-2 or TRBV6-3 and TRBJ2-7; 8 bases map to TRBD2. The CDR3 is made up of 14 amino acids. V shed 5 bases, J shed 6 bases, and the junction held 9 bases outside the gene matches. Germline V gene lookup returns CDR1 MNHEY and CDR2 SVGEGT. In DNA, the CDR3 is TGTGCCAGCAGTCGGACTAGCCCCGGGCTCGAGCAGTACTTC. This encodes CASSRTSPGLEQYF.

This clonotype has ten or more counts. This chain joins TRBV4-3 and TRBJ1-2, with TRBD1 matching over 8 bases. From germline, CDR1 is LGHNA and CDR2 YSLEER. J gave up 5 bases and V 2 bases, and 1 base lay outside the gene matches. This CDR3 comprises 13 residues. The CDR3 nucleotides are TGCGCCAGCAGCCAACAGGGGGCTTATGGCTACACCTTC. Protein sequence: CASSQQGAYGYTF.

This clonotype was detected many times. This rearrangement joins TRBV29-1 to TRBJ2-3; D not resolved. Trimming shortened V by 3 bases and J by 0 bases, and 7 bases separated the two germline ends. Looked up from germline, CDR1 is SQVTM and CDR2 is ANQGSEA. The CDR3 runs to 13 residues. CDR3 amino acids: CSVDGPSTDTQYF. In DNA, the CDR3 is TGCAGCGTTGATGGGCCTAGCACAGATACGCAGTATTTT.

This clonotype showed up many times. CDR3 nucleotides: TGTGCCAGCTCACCTCGGGGCCCAGGACTCTACAATGAGCAGTTCTTC. Protein sequence: CASSPRGPGLYNEQFF. The rearrangement uses TRBV18 and TRBJ2-1; D is possibly TRBD1 or TRBD2 (5 bases each). In germline, CDR1 is KGHSH, CDR2 LQKENI. The CDR3 sequence is 16 residues long. Deletions cut 3 bases from V and 3 bases from J, with 15 bases between.

This rearrangement joins TRBV6-5 to TRBJ1-1; D unclear. This CDR3 spans 14 amino acids. The V gene lost 0 bases and the J gene lost 5 bases, with 10 bases spanning the gap. Germline loops: CDR1 MNHEY, CDR2 SVGAGI. The CDR3 nucleotides are TGTGCCAGCAGTTACTCGAGTGGAGGGACTGAAGCTTTCTTT. Its protein product is CASSYSSGGTEAFF.

This clonotype was observed many times. This rearrangement joins TRBV9 to TRBJ2-3, with 10 bases aligning to TRBD2. CDR3 size: 16 residues. Trimming at V came to 0 bases and at J to 3 bases, leaving 4 bases not matched to a gene. From germline, CDR1 is SGDLS and CDR2 YYNGEE. The CDR3 DNA is TGTGCCAGCAGCGTAGGGGCTAGCGGGAGTACAGATACGCAGTATTTT. This sequence encodes CASSVGASGSTDTQYF. The full variable domain, rest sourced from reference TRBV9 and TRBJ2-3, is DSGVTQTPKHLITATGQRVTLRCSPRSGDLSVYWYQQSLDQGLQFLIQYYNGEERAKGNILERFSAQQFPDLHSELNLSSLELGDSALYFCASSVGASGSTDTQYFGPGTRLTVL.

The chain uses TRBV20-1 and TRBJ2-5; D is uncertain. This CDR3 region has 14 residues. Germline lookup yields CDR1 DFQATT and CDR2 SNEGSKA (reference sequence). V was cut by 3 bases and J by 4 bases, with 15 bases left in between. This CDR3 is CSASGPPNGETQYF. CDR3 sequence (DNA): TGCAGTGCTAGCGGGCCTCCTAACGGAGAGACCCAGTACTTC.

This clonotype was observed at least ten times. This chain connects TRBV28 to TRBJ2-1, with 8 bases matching TRBD1. The trim removed 3 bases at V and 7 bases at J, leaving 8 bases unmatched. Germline CDR1 MDHEN, CDR2 SYDVKM. The CDR3 loop spans 15 amino acids. The CDR3 DNA follows: TGTGCCAGCAGTTTTAGGGCGCACAGGGGGAATGAGCAGTTCTTC. It encodes CASSFRAHRGNEQFF.

This clonotype appeared many times. The chain has TRBV20-1 and TRBJ2-3, with D unclear. Germline CDR1 and CDR2: DFQATT and SNEGSKA (reference sequence). This CDR3 has 14 residues. Trimming pared 6 bases from V and 0 bases from J, leaving 13 bases between. The CDR3 DNA reads as TGCAGTGCGGGAAAATGGGCGAGCACAGATACGCAGTATTTT. It encodes CSAGKWASTDTQYF.

The rearrangement uses TRBV12-3 or TRBV12-4 and TRBJ2-7, with a possible D match to TRBD2 (6 bases). Deletions cut 3 bases from V and 2 bases from J, with 17 bases between. The length of the CDR3 is 16 residues. CDR3 bases: TGTGCCAGCAGTTTGCCACGGGACTCTACTACCTACGAGCAGTACTTC. It is translated as CASSLPRDSTTYEQYF.

Concerning this clonotype: This may be a read error: a much more frequent sequence differs by one nucleotide. This chain links TRBV20-1 with TRBJ2-3; 15 bases are shared with TRBD2. V lost 0 bases to trimming and J lost 7 bases; unmatched junction nucleotides: 5. This CDR3 contains 16 residues. Germline V lookup: CDR1 DFQATT, CDR2 SNEGSKA (reference sequence). Written as DNA, the CDR3 is TGCAGTGCTAGAGATTGGACTAGCGGGAGGGCACATACGCAGTATTTT. Amino acids: CSARDWTSGRAHTQYF.

The V gene is TRBV12-3 or TRBV12-4, the J gene TRBJ2-1; 7 bases fit TRBD2. Unmatched junction bases numbered 17, after V lost 5 bases and J lost 7 bases. This CDR3 is built from 17 residues. CDR3 sequence: CASSPAVKTSTTNEQFF. The CDR3 DNA follows: TGTGCCAGCAGTCCCGCAGTAAAGACTAGCACCACTAATGAGCAGTTCTTC.

This clonotype appeared many times. The chain links TRBV20-1 to TRBJ2-7; the D gene is possibly TRBD1 (6 bases). The CDR3 is made up of 15 amino acids. The V end lost 0 bases, the J end lost 6 bases, and 18 bases lay between the germline ends. Per germline, CDR1 DFQATT and CDR2 SNEGSKA (reference sequence). CDR3 in DNA: TGCAGTGCTAGAGATCGAGTGCTAGCAGGGGTCGAGCAGTACTTC. This encodes CSARDRVLAGVEQYF.

In its sample, this clonotype was seen a few times. The rearrangement links TRBV20-1 to TRBJ2-7, with TRBD2 identical over 7 bases. V dropped 0 bases and J dropped 6; count of bases not matched to a gene: 8. Germline V lookup: CDR1 DFQATT, CDR2 SNEGSKA (reference sequence). The CDR3 loop spans 14 amino acids. The CDR3 loop reads CSAREAGPTSEQYF. In DNA form, the CDR3 reads TGCAGTGCTAGAGAAGCGGGACCGACGTCCGAGCAGTACTTC.

The chain has TRBV20-1 and TRBJ2-1; 8 bases are a match to TRBD2. This CDR3 has 16 amino acids. Germline V gives CDR1 DFQATT, CDR2 SNEGSKA (reference sequence). V was clipped by 2 bases and J by 5 bases; unmatched bases: 11. The CDR3 sequence: CSARPNLAGVHNEQFF. The CDR3 region has the DNA TGCAGTGCTAGACCCAATCTAGCGGGTGTGCACAATGAGCAGTTCTTC.

This clonotype has a count of ten or more. The genes are TRBV6-2 or TRBV6-3 and TRBJ2-1; TRBD1 or TRBD2 may be the D gene (5 bases each). V dropped 7 bases and J dropped 9 bases, with 19 bases sitting between them. CDR1 and CDR2 (germline): MNHEY, SVGEGT. The CDR3 spans 14 residues. CDR3 DNA: TGTGCCAGCAACACCAGAGGGGATTACCGTGAGCAGTTCTTC. It codes for CASNTRGDYREQFF.

This chain uses TRBV7-9 with TRBJ2-5, with D possibly TRBD2 on 6 matching bases. CDR1 and CDR2 from the germline V gene are SEHNR and FQNEAQ (reference sequence). The ends were cut back, 3 bases at V and 3 bases at J, with 8 bases in the middle. This CDR3 has 13 residues. The CDR3 loop reads CASSFWGEETQYF. The DNA for the CDR3 is TGTGCCAGCAGCTTTTGGGGGGAAGAGACCCAGTACTTC.

This clonotype was seen ten or more times. The CDR3 bases are TGTGCCAGCAGCAGCCGACTAGCGGGGAGAATTAATGAGCAGTTCTTC. As protein: CASSSRLAGRINEQFF. This chain joins TRBV4-2 and TRBJ2-1; 11 positions agree with TRBD2. The CDR3 extends over 16 amino acids. Germline V gene lookup returns CDR1 LGHNA and CDR2 YNFKEQ. V dropped 5 bases and J dropped 7; count of bases not matched to a gene: 10.